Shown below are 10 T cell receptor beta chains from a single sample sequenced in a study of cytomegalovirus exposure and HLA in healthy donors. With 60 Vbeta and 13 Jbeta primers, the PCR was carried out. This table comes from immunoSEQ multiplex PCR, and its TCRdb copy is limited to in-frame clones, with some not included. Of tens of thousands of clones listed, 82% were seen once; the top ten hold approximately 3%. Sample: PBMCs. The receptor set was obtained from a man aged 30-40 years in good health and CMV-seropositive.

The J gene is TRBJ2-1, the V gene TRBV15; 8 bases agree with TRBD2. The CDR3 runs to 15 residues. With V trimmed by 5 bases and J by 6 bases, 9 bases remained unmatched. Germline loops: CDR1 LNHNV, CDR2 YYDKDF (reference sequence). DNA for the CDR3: TGTGCCACCAGCGGGCGGGAGGCGGGGTTCAATGAGCAGTTCTTC. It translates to CATSGREAGFNEQFF.

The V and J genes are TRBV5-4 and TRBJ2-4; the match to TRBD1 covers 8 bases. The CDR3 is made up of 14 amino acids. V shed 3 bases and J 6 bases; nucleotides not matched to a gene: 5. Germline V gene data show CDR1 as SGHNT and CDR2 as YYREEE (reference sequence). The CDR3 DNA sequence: TGTGCCAGCAGCTGGGGACAGGCGAGAAACATTCAGTACTTC. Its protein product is CASSWGQARNIQYF.

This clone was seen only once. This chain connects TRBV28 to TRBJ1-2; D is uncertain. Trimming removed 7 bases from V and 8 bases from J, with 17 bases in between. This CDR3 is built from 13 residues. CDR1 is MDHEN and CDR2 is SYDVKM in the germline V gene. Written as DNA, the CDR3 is TGTGCCAGCACCAAGACCGGCGTGAGGGGCTACACCTTC. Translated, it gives CASTKTGVRGYTF.

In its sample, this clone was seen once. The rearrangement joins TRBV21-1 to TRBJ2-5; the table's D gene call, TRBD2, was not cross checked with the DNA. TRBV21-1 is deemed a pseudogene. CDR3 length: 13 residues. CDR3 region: CASSKVGEETQYF. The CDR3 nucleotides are TGTGCCAGCAGCAAAGTTGGAGAAGAGACCCAGTACTTC.

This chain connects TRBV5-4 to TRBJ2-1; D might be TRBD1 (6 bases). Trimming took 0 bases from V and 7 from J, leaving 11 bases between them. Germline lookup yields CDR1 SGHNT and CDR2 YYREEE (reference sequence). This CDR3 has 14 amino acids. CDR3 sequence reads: CASSLVGARNEQFF. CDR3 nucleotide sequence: TGTGCCAGCAGCTTGGTGGGGGCCCGAAATGAGCAGTTCTTC.

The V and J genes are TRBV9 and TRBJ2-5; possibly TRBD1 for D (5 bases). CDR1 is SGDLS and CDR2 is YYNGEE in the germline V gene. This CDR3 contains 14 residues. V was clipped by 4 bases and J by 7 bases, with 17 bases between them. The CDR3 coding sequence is TGTGCCAGCAGCTCAGACTGGGGCCGAGGGACCCAGTACTTC. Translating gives CASSSDWGRGTQYF.

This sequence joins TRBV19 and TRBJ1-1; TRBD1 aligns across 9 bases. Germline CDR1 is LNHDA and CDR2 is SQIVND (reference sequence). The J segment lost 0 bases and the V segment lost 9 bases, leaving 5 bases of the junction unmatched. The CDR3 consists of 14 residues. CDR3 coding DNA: TGTGCCAGCACCGGGACAGGGTTGAACACTGAAGCTTTCTTT. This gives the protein CASTGTGLNTEAFF.

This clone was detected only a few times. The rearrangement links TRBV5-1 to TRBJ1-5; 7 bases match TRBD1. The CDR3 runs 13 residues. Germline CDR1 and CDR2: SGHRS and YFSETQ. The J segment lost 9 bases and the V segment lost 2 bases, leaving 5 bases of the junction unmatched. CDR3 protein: CASSLEGDRPQHF. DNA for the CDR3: TGCGCCAGCAGCTTAGAGGGGGACAGGCCCCAGCATTTT.

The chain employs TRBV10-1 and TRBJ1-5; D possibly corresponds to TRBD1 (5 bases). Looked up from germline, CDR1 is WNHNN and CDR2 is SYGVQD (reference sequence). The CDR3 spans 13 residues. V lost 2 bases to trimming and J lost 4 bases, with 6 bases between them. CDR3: CASSEAGNQPQHF. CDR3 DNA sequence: TGCGCCAGCAGTGAGGCAGGGAATCAGCCCCAGCATTTT.

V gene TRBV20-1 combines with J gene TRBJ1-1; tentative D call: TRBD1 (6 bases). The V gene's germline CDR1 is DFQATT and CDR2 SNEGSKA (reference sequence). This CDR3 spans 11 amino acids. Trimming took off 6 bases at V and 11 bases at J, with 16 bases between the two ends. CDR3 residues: CSAPMGGAAFF. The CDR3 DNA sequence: TGCAGTGCCCCAATGGGGGGGGCGGCTTTCTTT.